The 17 T cell receptor beta chains below were found in one sample sequenced in a study of T cell repertoires in cytomegalovirus infection (dated by TCRdb to about 2019). TCRdb lists the instrument as Illumina HiSeq 1500. The public reads were run again by TCRdb, first through fastp at Q25 and then through MiXCR, and only productive beta chains were kept. Rows are combined by CDR3 protein, so each entry shows the most common genes and DNA. This sample holds 500,000 to 600,000 distinct CDR3 sequences; 16% were observed only once. The leading ten clones occupy about 24% of the sample. Sequenced material: CD8+ T cells from PBMCs. The source of these receptors is a human donor in good health (CMV status not recorded). Some clones in this sample may be carry-over from other donors' samples.

The J gene is TRBJ1-4, the V gene TRBV27; D remains unclear. V lost 5 bases, J lost 7 bases, and 11 bases lay in between. Germline CDR1 reads MNHEY; CDR2 reads SMNVEV (reference sequence). CDR3 length: 13 amino acids. The CDR3 DNA is TGTGCCAGCAGTCTTGCCTGGGGTGAAAAACTGTTTTTT. Its protein is CASSLAWGEKLFF.

This clonotype was picked up many times. CDR3 nucleotide sequence: TGTGCCAGCAGCGGTCAAGAGACCCAGTACTTC. Translated: CASSGQETQYF. The chain joins TRBV5-6 to TRBJ2-5; D not certain. The CDR3 is 11 residues long. The germline V gene has CDR1 SGHDT and CDR2 YYEEEE. The V end was cut by 4 bases, the J end by 2 bases, with 3 bases between.

This clonotype was counted at least ten times. This chain uses TRBV7-6 with TRBJ2-2; D may be TRBD1 or TRBD2 (5 bases each). V was pared by 1 base and J by 2 bases, with 11 bases between. The CDR3 is 16 amino acids. Germline V gene lookup returns CDR1 SGHVS and CDR2 FNYEAQ. The CDR3 region has the DNA TGTGCCAGCAGCTTAGTACGGGGACCTAACACCGGGGAGCTGTTTTTT. It translates to CASSLVRGPNTGELFF.

In its sample, this clonotype was seen many times. The genes are TRBV7-2 and TRBJ2-1; no clear D. The CDR3 has 16 residues. Trimming cost V 1 base and J 3 bases, with 13 bases left between them. The germline CDR1 and CDR2 sequences are SGHTA and FQGNSA. CDR3 sequence: CASSLGGHPLYNEQFF. The DNA of the CDR3 is TGTGCCAGCAGCTTAGGAGGTCACCCTCTCTACAATGAGCAGTTCTTC.

Many counts were recorded for this clonotype. The chain combines TRBV7-6 with TRBJ2-7; D tentatively fits TRBD1 or TRBD2 (5 bases each). V lost 5 bases and J 6 bases, leaving 14 bases between the germline ends. This CDR3 is 13 amino acids long. The germline V gene encodes CDR1 SGHVS and CDR2 FNYEAQ. CDR3 nucleotides: TGTGCCAGCAGCCTTGGGACGGGCACCGAGCAGTACTTC. Encoded protein: CASSLGTGTEQYF.

There are many counts of this clonotype. The J gene is TRBJ1-4, the V gene TRBV2, with 7 bases lining up with TRBD1. The CDR3 spans 18 residues. Germline CDR1 and CDR2: SNHLY and FYNNEI. The J segment lost 0 bases and the V segment lost 8 bases, leaving 15 bases of the junction unmatched. CDR3 sequence reads: CASFRDSSHIATNEKLFF. Here the CDR3 DNA reads TGTGCCAGCTTCCGGGACAGCTCTCATATTGCAACTAATGAAAAACTGTTTTTT.

This chain joins TRBV7-9 and TRBJ2-1; 11 bases align to TRBD2. CDR1 and CDR2 (germline): SEHNR, FQNEAQ (reference sequence). Trimming removed 5 bases from V and 4 bases from J; junction bases left unmatched: 7. The CDR3 runs 16 residues. This chain's CDR3 is CASSPAGTSGYNEQFF. The DNA of the CDR3 is TGTGCCAGCAGCCCCGCCGGGACTAGCGGATACAATGAGCAGTTCTTC.

The sample holds many counts of this clonotype. Germline and junction disagree at one end, which may indicate a read error. The gene calls are TRBV7-2 and TRBJ2-2; TRBD1 might be the D (7 bases). This CDR3 is 15 amino acids long. Germline values: CDR1 SGHTA, CDR2 FQGNSA. This CDR3 is CASSFSGGNPGELFF. Here the CDR3 DNA reads TGTGCCAGCAGCTTCTCAGGGGGGAACCCCGGGGAGCTGTTTTTT.

As concerns this clonotype: A much more abundant neighbour one base away suggests this may be a read error. The chain links TRBV7-6 to TRBJ1-2, with D tentatively TRBD1 (6 bases). The CDR3 has 13 amino acids. Germline-derived CDR1 and CDR2 are SGHVS and FNYEAQ. V lost 10 bases, J lost 8 bases, and 20 bases lay in between. CDR3 coding DNA: TGTGCCACCAACAAGGGGGAGGGTCTCGGCTACACCTTC. Translation gives CATNKGEGLGYTF.

This sequence joins TRBV6-5 and TRBJ2-5; TRBD1 matches at 8 bases. Per the germline V gene, CDR1 is MNHEY and CDR2 is SVGAGI. V was clipped by 0 bases and J by 0 bases; unmatched bases: 12. This CDR3 spans 19 amino acids. The CDR3 reads CASSYSTTLYRGNQETQYF. The CDR3 DNA sequence: TGTGCCAGCAGTTACTCCACGACGTTATACAGGGGGAACCAAGAGACCCAGTACTTC.

This chain links TRBV11-2 with TRBJ1-2, with D uncertain. Germline V gene sequence: CDR1 SGHAT, CDR2 FQNNGV. V lost 2 bases and J lost 8, with 6 bases in between. This CDR3 comprises 11 residues. The CDR3 loop is CASSLRRGYTF. The CDR3 DNA is TGTGCCAGCAGCTTACGACGGGGCTACACCTTC.

Ten or more counts support this clonotype. The J gene is TRBJ2-3, the V gene TRBV28, with 8 bases fitting TRBD2. The CDR3 covers 12 residues. The germline CDR1 and CDR2 sequences are MDHEN and SYDVKM. V was pared by 5 bases and J by 7 bases, with 2 bases of the junction left unmatched. CDR3 coding DNA: TGTGCCAGCAGTACTAGCGGTTATACGCAGTATTTT. Translated: CASSTSGYTQYF. Full variable domain (outside the CDR3, taken from reference TRBV28 and TRBJ2-3): DVKVTQSSRYLVKRTGEKVFLECVQDMDHENMFWYRQDPGLGLRLIYFSYDVKMKEKGDIPEGYSVSREKKERFSLILESASTNQTSMYLCASSTSGYTQYFGPGTRLTVL.

This clonotype has at least ten counts. V and J are TRBV6-5 and TRBJ2-7; D is possibly TRBD1 (6 bases). Germline CDR1 MNHEY, CDR2 SVGAGI. This CDR3 is 15 amino acids long. Trimming shortened V by 0 bases and J by 4 bases, and 13 bases separated the two germline ends. This CDR3 reads CASSYSVGAKYEQYF. CDR3 in DNA: TGTGCCAGCAGTTACTCTGTGGGGGCGAAATACGAGCAGTACTTC.

This clonotype was observed at least ten times. This chain links TRBV25-1 with TRBJ2-7; D uncertain. Trimming took 7 bases from V and 5 from J, leaving 15 bases between them. The CDR3 has 13 residues. Germline CDR1 is MGHDK and CDR2 is SYGVNS. The CDR3 DNA reads TGTGCCAGCACCCCTGACCGTGAGGACGAGCAGTACTTC. Amino acid sequence: CASTPDREDEQYF.

The chain carries TRBV6-1 and TRBJ1-3; no definite D call. Germline V lookup: CDR1 MNHNS, CDR2 SASEGT. The CDR3 consists of 13 residues. CDR3 residues: CGESGSSGNTIYF. In DNA form, the CDR3 reads TGTGGAGAATCGGGCAGCTCTGGAAACACCATATATTTT.

The chain employs TRBV10-2 and TRBJ2-7; TRBD2 is a possible D gene (5 bases). Germline loops: CDR1 WSHSY, CDR2 SAAADI. The CDR3 has 13 amino acids. Trimming removed 6 bases at V and 2 bases at J, with 11 bases between. The CDR3 DNA reads as TGCGCCAGCAGCCCAATAGCGACCTACGAGCAGTACTTC. The encoded protein is CASSPIATYEQYF.

There are a few counts of this clonotype. V gene TRBV10-2 combines with J gene TRBJ1-1; TRBD1 agrees at 9 bases. After removal of 6 bases from V and 6 bases from J, the junction contained 11 bases not matched to a gene. The germline V gene has CDR1 WSHSY and CDR2 SAAADI. The CDR3 covers 15 residues. This CDR3 reads CASRPSGTGYPEAFF. The CDR3 region has the DNA TGCGCCAGCAGGCCGTCCGGGACAGGGTATCCTGAAGCTTTCTTT.